Described below is a single T cell receptor beta chain sequence and its context. Its antigen is not known. The same CDR3 is also encoded by other DNA sequences in this sample. Produced via immunoSEQ multiplex PCR; TCRdb's table is partial and in-frame only. The repertoire includes more than 850,000 clones, around 78% of them detected once, and approximately 0.52% sits in the top ten. CDR1 is MNHEY, CDR2 SVGAGI, per germline. The CDR3 covers 14 residues. Trimming took 0 bases from V and 3 from J, leaving 8 bases between them. This sample is part of a study of shared clonotypes between healthy human individuals. Study at large: The plates for each donor numbered three CD4 naive, three CD4 memory, two CD8 naive and one CD8 memory.

Naive CD4+ cells were CD45RA-selected; the remaining cells were memory. Study results and limitations: Large sequencing depth failed to make sorted-subset sequencing complete, rarefaction showed. Generally, naive subsets came out with larger estimated richness than memory subsets.

This TCR derives from a man aged 18 to 29 in good health. Some clones in this sample may be carry-over from other donors' samples. The rearrangement links TRBV6-5 to TRBJ1-1; unclear D gene. The specimen was memory CD4+ T cells from PBMCs. The subset was: CD45RA-negative fraction. The CDR3 nucleotides read TGTGCCAGCAGTTACTCACGGGGAGACACTGAAGCTTTCTTT. Encoded protein: CASSYSRGDTEAFF.